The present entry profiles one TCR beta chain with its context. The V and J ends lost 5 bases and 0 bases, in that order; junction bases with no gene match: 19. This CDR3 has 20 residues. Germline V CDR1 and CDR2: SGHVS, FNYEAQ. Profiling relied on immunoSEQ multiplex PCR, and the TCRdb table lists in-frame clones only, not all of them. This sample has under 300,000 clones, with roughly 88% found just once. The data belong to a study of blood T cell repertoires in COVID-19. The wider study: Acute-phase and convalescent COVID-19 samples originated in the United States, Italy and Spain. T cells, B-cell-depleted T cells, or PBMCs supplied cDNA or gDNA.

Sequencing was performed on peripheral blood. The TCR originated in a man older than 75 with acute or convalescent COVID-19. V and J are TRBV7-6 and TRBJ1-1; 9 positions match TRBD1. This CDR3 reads CASSLSSPGTGWVMNTEAFF. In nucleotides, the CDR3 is TGTGCCAGCAGCCTCTCAAGTCCCGGGACAGGGTGGGTTATGAACACTGAAGCTTTCTTT.